These T cell receptor beta chains were read from a single sample in a study of blood T cell repertoires in COVID-19. TCRdb's table, derived via immunoSEQ multiplex PCR, lists solely in-frame clones and lacks some. The sample has over 15,000 clones; roughly 89% are singletons. Sequencing was carried out using peripheral blood. The receptors were sampled from a human donor in a cohort sampled during active COVID-19. The donor label of this sample is uncertain. The CDR3 runs from the conserved cysteine through the conserved F or W. A D gene is named only where the DNA matches it firmly.

J gene,V gene,D gene,CDR3 DNA,CDR3 protein
TRBJ2-3,TRBV18,NA,TGTGCCAGCTCACCGGGGATGGGGGCACGGACAGATACGCAGTATTTT,CASSPGMGARTDTQYF
TRBJ1-1,TRBV2,TRBD1,TGTGCCAGTCGCAGGGGGCGAGGCACTGAAGCTTTCTTT,CASRRGRGTEAFF
TRBJ1-1,TRBV12-3/TRBV12-4,TRBD1,TGTGCCAGCAGCTCTGGACAGGGACTACCCTTTTTT,CASSSGQGLPFF
TRBJ2-3,TRBV2,NA,TGTGCCAGCAGTCGGACTGCTAGCACAGATACGCAGTATTTT,CASSRTASTDTQYF
TRBJ2-7,TRBV27,NA,TGTGCCAGCAGAAGACAGAGCTCCTACGAGCAGTACTTC,CASRRQSSYEQYF
TRBJ2-1,TRBV6-5,TRBD1,TGTGCCAGCAGAGGGACAGGGACCGATGAGCAGTTCTTC,CASRGTGTDEQFF
TRBJ2-6,TRBV24-1,NA,TGTGCCACCAGTGCGGGTTCTGGGGCCAACGTCCTGACTTTC,CATSAGSGANVLTF
TRBJ1-3,TRBV18,NA,TGTGCCAGCTCACCACCGAGTACTCTTGATTACTCTGGAAACACCATATATTTT,CASSPPSTLDYSGNTIYF
TRBJ2-7,TRBV27,TRBD2,TGTGCCAGCAGTTGGGGACTAGCGGGAGCCGAGCAGTACTTC,CASSWGLAGAEQYF
TRBJ2-1,TRBV7-2,NA,TGTGCCAGCAGCCGCCGGGGTAGCAGCAATGAGCAGTTCTTC,CASSRRGSSNEQFF
TRBJ2-7,TRBV2,NA,TGTGCCAGCTGTTCGGACACTACCTACGAGCAGTACTTC,CASCSDTTYEQYF
TRBJ1-6,TRBV24-1,NA,TGTGCCACCAGTGATGGCAGGGCCTATAATTCACCCCTCCACTTT,CATSDGRAYNSPLHF
TRBJ1-5,TRBV18,NA,TGTGCCAGCTCACCAGGCTCAGATAGCAATCAGCCCCAGCATTTT,CASSPGSDSNQPQHF
TRBJ2-3,TRBV2,TRBD2,TGTGCCAGCAGTTTAAAGACTAGCGGGGGCACAGATACGCAGTATTTT,CASSLKTSGGTDTQYF
TRBJ2-1,TRBV6-4,NA,TGTGCCAGCAGTGATAAGGCGGACTCCTACAATGAGCAGTTCTTC,CASSDKADSYNEQFF